These 27 T cell receptor beta chains were all obtained from the same sample, sequenced in a study of blood T cell repertoires in COVID-19. Using immunoSEQ multiplex PCR, the repertoire was profiled, and TCRdb retains in-frame clones only, with some absent. Of tens of thousands of clones detected, under 95% appear once; the ten largest clones hold around 2.3%. The sample taken for sequencing was peripheral blood. These receptors originate from a human donor with active COVID-19. The donor label of this sample is uncertain.

This chain links TRBV7-2 with TRBJ2-6, with a tentative D call TRBD1 (6 bases). The CDR3 is 19 residues long. V lost 3 bases and J 0 bases, leaving 18 bases between the germline ends. Germline CDR1 is SGHTA and CDR2 is FQGNSA. The CDR3, as DNA: TGTGCCAGCAGCTTGCAGGGACACCGATCACCCTCTGGGGCCAACGTCCTGACTTTC. The encoded protein is CASSLQGHRSPSGANVLTF.

The rearrangement links TRBV11-2 to TRBJ2-3; tentative D call: TRBD2 (6 bases). Germline CDR1 SGHAT, CDR2 FQNNGV. This CDR3 is 14 amino acids long. V lost 4 bases, J lost 5 bases, and 13 bases lay in between. In nucleotides, the CDR3 is TGTGCCAGCAGCTCGTCTCTGGGGGGAGATACGCAGTATTTT. Translating gives CASSSSLGGDTQYF.

The chain combines TRBV7-6 with TRBJ2-5, with D possibly TRBD1 on 6 matching bases. The germline gives CDR1 SGHVS, CDR2 FNYEAQ. V was cut by 1 base and J by 3 bases, with 6 bases left in between. The CDR3 loop spans 13 amino acids. The CDR3 loop is CASSLGQEETQYF. As DNA, the CDR3 is TGTGCCAGCAGCTTAGGACAGGAAGAGACCCAGTACTTC.

This clone showed up just once. This chain uses TRBV6-1 with TRBJ1-2; D not certain. V was trimmed by 2 bases and J by 8 bases, leaving 9 bases between them. CDR1 MNHNS and CDR2 SASEGT come from the germline V gene. The CDR3 length is 12 residues. The CDR3 DNA sequence: TGTGCCAGCAGTGAATTTCGAGGGGGCTACACCTTC. Protein product: CASSEFRGGYTF.

This sequence joins TRBV19 and TRBJ2-1; D unresolved. The germline gives CDR1 LNHDA, CDR2 SQIVND (reference sequence). This CDR3 is 13 amino acids long. Trimming stripped 0 bases from V and 3 bases from J, with 3 bases between. The CDR3 sequence is CASSIDSYNEQFF. In DNA, the CDR3 is TGTGCCAGTAGTATAGACAGCTACAATGAGCAGTTCTTC.

J is TRBJ2-5 and V is TRBV27, with 14 positions matching TRBD2. Germline V gene lookup returns CDR1 MNHEY and CDR2 SMNVEV (reference sequence). CDR3 length: 14 residues. J lost 6 bases, V lost 6 bases, and 3 bases had no gene match. The CDR3 spells CASRTSGGAKTQYF. CDR3 nucleotide sequence: TGTGCCAGCAGGACTAGCGGGGGGGCAAAGACCCAGTACTTC.

The table lists this clone with a count of one. The CDR3 spells CASSPIGGNEQYF. CDR3 DNA: TGTGCCAGCAGCCCAATCGGGGGGAACGAGCAGTACTTC. This rearrangement joins TRBV2 to TRBJ2-7, with 7 bases identical to TRBD2. The CDR3 sequence is 13 residues long. In germline, CDR1 is SNHLY, CDR2 FYNNEI. Losses at the gene ends were 6 bases for V and 5 bases for J; bases not matched to a gene: 7.

The chain combines TRBV6-5 with TRBJ2-2; weak D call: TRBD2 (5 bases). Germline assignment: CDR1 MNHEY and CDR2 SVGAGI. V dropped 7 bases and J dropped 6 bases, with 15 bases sitting between them. CDR3 length: 14 amino acids. The CDR3 reads CASILASRPGELFF. CDR3 DNA sequence: TGTGCCAGCATCCTAGCTAGCCGACCCGGGGAGCTGTTTTTT.

The rearrangement uses TRBV2 and TRBJ2-7; 7 bases agree with TRBD2. With V trimmed by 4 bases and J by 4 bases, 1 base remained unmatched. This CDR3 spans 12 amino acids. Germline CDR1 and CDR2: SNHLY and FYNNEI. CDR3 nucleotide sequence: TGTGCCAGCAGTGGGGAGGGGTACGAGCAGTACTTC. Translation: CASSGEGYEQYF.

The chain employs TRBV29-1 and TRBJ1-1, with TRBD1 as a possible D gene (5 bases). V gave up 1 base and J gave up 7 bases, with 10 bases separating them. The CDR3 covers 12 residues. Germline V lookup: CDR1 SQVTM, CDR2 ANQGSEA. The CDR3 DNA is TGCAGCGTTGAAGTTAGAAGGGGTGAAGCTTTCTTT. Its translation is CSVEVRRGEAFF.

The rearrangement uses TRBV25-1 and TRBJ2-5; no reliable D call. CDR1 is MGHDK and CDR2 is SYGVNS in the germline V gene. Trimming cost V 5 bases and J 0 bases, with 10 bases left between them. This CDR3 comprises 14 residues. Written as DNA, the CDR3 is TGTGCCAGCAGTACAGCTCGGTACCAAGAGACCCAGTACTTC. It translates to CASSTARYQETQYF. Based on the CDR3 plus reference TRBV25-1 and TRBJ2-5, the full variable domain is EADIYQTPRYLVIGTGKKITLECSQTMGHDKMYWYQQDPGMELHLIHYSYGVNSTEKGDLSSESTVSRIRTEHFPLTLESARPSHTSQYLCASSTARYQETQYFGPGTRLLVL.

V gene TRBV5-4 combines with J gene TRBJ1-3, with 8 bases matching TRBD1. The junction had 6 bases not matched to a gene; V was cut back by 4 bases and J by 6 bases. Germline values: CDR1 SGHNT, CDR2 YYREEE (reference sequence). This CDR3 is 14 amino acids long. This CDR3 is CASSIGQGENTIYF. In DNA form, the CDR3 reads TGTGCCAGCAGCATAGGACAGGGTGAAAACACCATATATTTT.

The chain joins TRBV10-3 to TRBJ2-1, with 11 bases identical to TRBD2. The germline V gene encodes CDR1 ENHRY and CDR2 SYGVKD. The CDR3 runs to 16 residues. The J segment lost 9 bases and the V segment lost 0 bases, leaving 7 bases of the junction unmatched. CDR3 amino acids: CAISESIAGGQGEQFF. Here the CDR3 DNA reads TGTGCCATCAGTGAGTCAATAGCGGGGGGGCAGGGTGAGCAGTTCTTC.

The DNA of the CDR3 is TGTGCCAGCAGTTTTGGGAGCCTCCCCCTCCACTTT. Residues: CASSFGSLPLHF. The chain links TRBV12-3 or TRBV12-4 to TRBJ1-6, with unresolved D. V lost 3 bases to trimming and J lost 13 bases, with 10 bases between them. The CDR3 spans 12 residues.

The CDR3 is CASSFSQGYTDTQYF. In DNA form, the CDR3 reads TGTGCCAGCAGTTTCAGCCAGGGGTACACAGATACGCAGTATTTT. The chain uses TRBV27 and TRBJ2-3, with D perhaps TRBD1 (6 bases). CDR1 and CDR2 (germline): MNHEY, SMNVEV (reference sequence). The CDR3 totals 15 residues. Trimming took 3 bases from V and 2 from J, leaving 12 bases between them.

The V and J genes are TRBV7-2 and TRBJ2-1; 7 nucleotides line up with TRBD2. The germline V gene encodes CDR1 SGHTA and CDR2 FQGNSA. The CDR3 has 17 amino acids. J lost 8 bases, V lost 0 bases, and 13 bases had no gene match. The CDR3 bases are TGTGCCAGCAGCTTAGCGCCGGCGGGGGTCACAAAGGATGAGCAGTTCTTC. Translation gives CASSLAPAGVTKDEQFF.

The chain combines TRBV6-4 with TRBJ2-2; possibly TRBD2 for D (6 bases). This CDR3 has 14 amino acids. V shed 2 bases and J shed 2 bases, with 6 bases lying between them. The V gene's germline CDR1 is MRHNA and CDR2 SNTAGT. CDR3 DNA sequence: TGTGCCAGCAGTGACGGGACTAACACCGGGGAGCTGTTTTTT. Residues: CASSDGTNTGELFF.

This clone turned up a few times. The rearrangement uses TRBV7-3 and TRBJ1-5; maybe TRBD1 (6 bases). CDR1 SGHTA and CDR2 FQGTGA come from the germline V gene. The CDR3 consists of 16 residues. The V end was cut by 4 bases, the J end by 0 bases, with 13 bases between. The CDR3 protein is CASSSSTGNSNQPQHF. CDR3 coding DNA: TGTGCCAGCAGCTCTTCAACAGGGAATAGCAATCAGCCCCAGCATTTT.

This chain connects TRBV12-3 or TRBV12-4 to TRBJ1-1; D is perhaps TRBD1 (5 bases). Trimming pared 7 bases from V and 5 bases from J, leaving 8 bases between. This CDR3 region has 11 residues. The CDR3 sequence is CASNQGTEAFF. For the CDR3, the DNA is TGTGCCAGCAACCAGGGTACTGAAGCTTTCTTT.

The CDR3 here is CASSLIGGEGTEAFF. CDR3 in DNA: TGTGCCAGCAGCTTAATAGGTGGTGAGGGCACTGAAGCTTTCTTT. The genes are TRBV7-3 and TRBJ1-1; D is unclear. Germline CDR1 is SGHTA and CDR2 is FQGTGA. The V gene lost 1 base and the J gene lost 4 bases, with 13 bases spanning the gap. The CDR3 length is 15 residues.

The V and J genes are TRBV28 and TRBJ1-5, with unresolved D. The CDR3 runs to 14 residues. Trimming took 6 bases from V and 7 from J, leaving 16 bases between them. Per germline, CDR1 MDHEN and CDR2 SYDVKM. The CDR3 DNA reads as TGTGCCAGCAGCCCTGCGTCTTCTTACCAGCCCCAGCATTTT. It yields the protein CASSPASSYQPQHF.

V and J are TRBV15 and TRBJ1-4; 8 bases fit TRBD1. Trimming removed 3 bases from V and 6 bases from J; junction bases left unmatched: 9. The CDR3 runs 16 residues. Germline CDR1 and CDR2: LNHNV and YYDKDF (reference sequence). Here the CDR3 reads CATSSDRGFGDEKLFF. DNA of the CDR3: TGTGCCACCAGCAGTGACAGGGGTTTTGGGGATGAAAAACTGTTTTTT.

The rearrangement links TRBV14 to TRBJ1-2, with D perhaps TRBD1 (5 bases). V lost 1 base and J 3 bases, leaving 15 bases between the germline ends. Germline V gene sequence: CDR1 SGHDN, CDR2 FVKESK. The CDR3 is made up of 16 amino acids. The CDR3 sequence: CASSQGEGAGYYGYTF. CDR3 coding DNA: TGTGCCAGCAGCCAAGGTGAAGGGGCGGGATACTATGGCTACACCTTC.

The chain couples TRBV4-2 to TRBJ2-1, with TRBD1 identical over 9 bases. Germline V CDR1 and CDR2: LGHNA, YNFKEQ. After removal of 0 bases from V and 6 bases from J, the junction contained 6 bases not matched to a gene. CDR3 length: 16 residues. The DNA of the CDR3 is TGTGCCAGCAGCCAAGAAACAGGGGGCGTAGGCAATGAGCAGTTCTTC. The encoded protein is CASSQETGGVGNEQFF.

The chain recombines TRBV10-1 with TRBJ1-5; the D is unclear. Per germline, CDR1 WNHNN and CDR2 SYGVQD (reference sequence). V lost 4 bases and J 1 base, leaving 11 bases between the germline ends. The CDR3 runs 15 residues. The CDR3 spells CASSVPGKSNQPQHF. CDR3 nucleotides: TGCGCCAGCAGTGTTCCAGGTAAAAGCAATCAGCCCCAGCATTTT.

The rearrangement links TRBV3-1 (or the pseudogene TRBV3-2) to TRBJ2-1; 7 bases agree with TRBD2. The V and J ends lost 4 bases and 10 bases, in that order; junction bases with no gene match: 1. CDR3 length: 11 amino acids. Germline V CDR1 and CDR2: LGHDT, YNNKEL (reference sequence). CDR3 nucleotide sequence: TGTGCCAGCAGCCTGGGACTAGAGCAGTTCTTC. Amino acids: CASSLGLEQFF.

This chain links TRBV10-2 with TRBJ1-6; D not resolved. Trimming cost V 9 bases and J 7 bases, with 10 bases left between them. CDR3 length equals 12 residues. Germline V gene lookup returns CDR1 WSHSY and CDR2 SAAADI. CDR3 nucleotide sequence: TGCGCCAGTGGGAGAGGAAATTCACCCCTCCACTTT. Protein sequence: CASGRGNSPLHF.